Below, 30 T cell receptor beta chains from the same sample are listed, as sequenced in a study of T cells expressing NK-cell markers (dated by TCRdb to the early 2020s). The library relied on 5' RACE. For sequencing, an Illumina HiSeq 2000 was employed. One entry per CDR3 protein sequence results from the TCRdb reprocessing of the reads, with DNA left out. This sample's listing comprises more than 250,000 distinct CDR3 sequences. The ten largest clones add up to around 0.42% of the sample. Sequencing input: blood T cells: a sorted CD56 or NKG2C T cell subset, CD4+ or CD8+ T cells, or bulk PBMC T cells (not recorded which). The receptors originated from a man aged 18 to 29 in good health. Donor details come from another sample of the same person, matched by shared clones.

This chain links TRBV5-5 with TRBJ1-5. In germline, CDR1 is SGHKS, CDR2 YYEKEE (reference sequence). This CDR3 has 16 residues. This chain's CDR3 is CASSLAGTLSNQPQHF.

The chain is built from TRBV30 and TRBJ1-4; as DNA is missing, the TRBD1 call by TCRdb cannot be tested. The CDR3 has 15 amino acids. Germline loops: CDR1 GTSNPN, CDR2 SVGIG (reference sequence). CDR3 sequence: CAWSSTDSRNEKLFF. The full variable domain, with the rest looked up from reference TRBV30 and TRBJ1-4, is SQTIHQWPATLVQPVGSPLSLECTVEGTSNPNLYWYRQAAGRGLQLLFYSVGIGQISSEVPQNLSASRPQDRQFILSSKKLLLSDSGFYLCAWSSTDSRNEKLFFGSGTQLSVL.

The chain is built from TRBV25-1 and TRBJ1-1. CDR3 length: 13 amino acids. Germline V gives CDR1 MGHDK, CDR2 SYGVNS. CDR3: CASSEFGVRGAFF.

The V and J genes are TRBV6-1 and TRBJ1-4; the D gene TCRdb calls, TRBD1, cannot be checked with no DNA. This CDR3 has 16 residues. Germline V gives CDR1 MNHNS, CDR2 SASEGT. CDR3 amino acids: CASRLRGRVTNEKLFF.

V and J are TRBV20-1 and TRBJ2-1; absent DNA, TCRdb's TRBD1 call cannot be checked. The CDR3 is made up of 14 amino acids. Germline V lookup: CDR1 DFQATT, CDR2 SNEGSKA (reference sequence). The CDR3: CSARDRTGGNEQFF.

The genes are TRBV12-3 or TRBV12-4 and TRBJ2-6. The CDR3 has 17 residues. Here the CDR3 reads CASSPIMRVSGANVLTF.

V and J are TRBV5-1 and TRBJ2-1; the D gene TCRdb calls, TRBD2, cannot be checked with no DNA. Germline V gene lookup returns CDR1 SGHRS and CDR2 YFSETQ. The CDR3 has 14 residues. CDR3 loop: CASTLAGLYNEQFF.

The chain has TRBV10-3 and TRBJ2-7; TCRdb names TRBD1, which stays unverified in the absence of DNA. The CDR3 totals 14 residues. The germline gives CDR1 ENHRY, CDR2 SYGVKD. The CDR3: CAISAAGGLYEQYF.

CDR3 sequence: CASSPWTSETQYF. The chain joins TRBV7-9 to TRBJ2-5; the TRBD2 assignment by TCRdb is unverifiable without DNA. Germline V gene lookup returns CDR1 SEHNR and CDR2 FQNEAQ (reference sequence). CDR3 length equals 13 residues.

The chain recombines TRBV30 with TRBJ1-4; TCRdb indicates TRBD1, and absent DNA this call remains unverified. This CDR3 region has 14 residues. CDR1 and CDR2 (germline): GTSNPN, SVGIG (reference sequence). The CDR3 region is CAWTRQGRNEKLFF.

CDR3 region: CASSYRSGNNQPQHF. V is TRBV6-5 and J is TRBJ1-5; TCRdb designates TRBD1, a call that cannot be tested without DNA. The CDR3 extends over 15 amino acids. CDR1 is MNHEY, CDR2 SVGAGI, per germline.

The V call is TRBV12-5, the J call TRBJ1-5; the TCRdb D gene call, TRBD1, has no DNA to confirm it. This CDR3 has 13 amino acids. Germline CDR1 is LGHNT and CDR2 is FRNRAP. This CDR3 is CASAPQGDQPQHF. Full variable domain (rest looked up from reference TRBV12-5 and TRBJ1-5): DARVTQTPRHKVTEMGQEVTMRCQPILGHNTVFWYRQTMMQGLELLAYFRNRAPLDDSGMPKDRFSAEMPDATLATLKIQPSEPRDSAVYFCASAPQGDQPQHFGDGTRLSIL.

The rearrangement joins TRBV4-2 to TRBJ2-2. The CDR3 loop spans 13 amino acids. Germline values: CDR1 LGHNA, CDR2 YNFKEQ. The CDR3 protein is CASSQEYGELFFF.

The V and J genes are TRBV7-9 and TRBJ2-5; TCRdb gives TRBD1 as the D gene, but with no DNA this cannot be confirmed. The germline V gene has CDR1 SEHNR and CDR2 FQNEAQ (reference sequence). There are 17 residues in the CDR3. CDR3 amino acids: CASSGKGGRSIQETQYF.

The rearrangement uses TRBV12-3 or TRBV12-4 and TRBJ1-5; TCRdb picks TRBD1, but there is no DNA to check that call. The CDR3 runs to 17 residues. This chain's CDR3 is CASTSPRDRGGNQPQHF.

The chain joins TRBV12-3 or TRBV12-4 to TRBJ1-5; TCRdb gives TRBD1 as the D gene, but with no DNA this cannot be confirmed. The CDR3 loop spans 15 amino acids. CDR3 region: CASSPPGRSNQPQHF.

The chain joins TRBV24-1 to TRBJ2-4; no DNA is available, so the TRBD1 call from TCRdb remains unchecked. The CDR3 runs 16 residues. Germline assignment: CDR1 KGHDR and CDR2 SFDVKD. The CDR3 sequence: CATSDERQGTKNIQYF.

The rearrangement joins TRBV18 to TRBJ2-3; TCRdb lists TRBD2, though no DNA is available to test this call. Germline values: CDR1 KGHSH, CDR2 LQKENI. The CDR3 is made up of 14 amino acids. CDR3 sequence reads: CASSGGTETDTQYF. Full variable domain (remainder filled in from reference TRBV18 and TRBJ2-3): NAGVMQNPRHLVRRRGQEARLRCSPMKGHSHVYWYRQLPEEGLKFMVYLQKENIIDESGMPKERFSAEFPKEGPSILRIQQVVRGDSAAYFCASSGGTETDTQYFGPGTRLTVL.

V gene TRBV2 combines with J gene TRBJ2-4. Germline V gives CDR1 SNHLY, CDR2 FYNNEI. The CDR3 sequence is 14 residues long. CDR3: CASSSTLIKNIQYF.

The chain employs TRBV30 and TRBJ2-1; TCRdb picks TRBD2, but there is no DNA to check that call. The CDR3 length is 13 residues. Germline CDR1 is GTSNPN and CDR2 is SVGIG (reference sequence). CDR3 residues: CAYTSGPYNEQFF.

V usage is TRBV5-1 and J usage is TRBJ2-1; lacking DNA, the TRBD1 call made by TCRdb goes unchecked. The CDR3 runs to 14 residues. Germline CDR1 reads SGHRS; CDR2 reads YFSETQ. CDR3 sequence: CASSFGQENNEQFF. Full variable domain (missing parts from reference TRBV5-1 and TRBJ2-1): KAGVTQTPRYLIKTRGQQVTLSCSPISGHRSVSWYQQTPGQGLQFLFEYFSETQRNKGNFPGRFSGRQFSNSRSEMNVSTLELGDSALYLCASSFGQENNEQFFGPGTRLTVL.

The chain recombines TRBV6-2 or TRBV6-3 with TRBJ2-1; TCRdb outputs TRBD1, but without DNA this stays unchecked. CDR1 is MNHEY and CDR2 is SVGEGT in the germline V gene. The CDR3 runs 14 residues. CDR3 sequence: CATVRENPYNEQFF.

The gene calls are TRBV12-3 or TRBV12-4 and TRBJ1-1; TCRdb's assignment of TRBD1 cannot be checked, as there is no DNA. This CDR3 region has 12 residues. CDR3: CASSLARAEAFF.

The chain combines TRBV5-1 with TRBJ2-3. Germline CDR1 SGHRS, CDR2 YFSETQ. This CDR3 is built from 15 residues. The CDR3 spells CASSLKSTLTDTQYF.

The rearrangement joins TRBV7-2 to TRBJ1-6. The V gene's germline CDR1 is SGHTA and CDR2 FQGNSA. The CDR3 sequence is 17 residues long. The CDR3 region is CASSELGGLAVGSPLHF.

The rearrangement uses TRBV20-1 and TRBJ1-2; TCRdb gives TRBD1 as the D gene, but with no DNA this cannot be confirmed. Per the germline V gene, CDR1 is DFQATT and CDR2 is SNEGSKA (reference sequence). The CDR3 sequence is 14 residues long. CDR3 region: CSANRQGYNYGYTF.

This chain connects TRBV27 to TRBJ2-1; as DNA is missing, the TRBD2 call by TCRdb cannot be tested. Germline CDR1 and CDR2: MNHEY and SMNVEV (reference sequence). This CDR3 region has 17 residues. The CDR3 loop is CASSPVRLVHIYNEQFF.

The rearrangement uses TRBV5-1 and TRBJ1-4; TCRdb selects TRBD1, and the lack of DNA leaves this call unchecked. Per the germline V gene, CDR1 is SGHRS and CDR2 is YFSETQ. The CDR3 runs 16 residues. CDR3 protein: CASSVTAGTGVEKLFF.

The CDR3 region is CASENVGARAGNTIYF. This rearrangement joins TRBV12-3 or TRBV12-4 to TRBJ1-3; absent DNA, TCRdb's TRBD1 call cannot be checked. This CDR3 has 16 amino acids.

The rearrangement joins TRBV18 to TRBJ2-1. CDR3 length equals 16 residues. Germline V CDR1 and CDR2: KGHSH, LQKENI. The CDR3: CASSPPTASSYNEQFF.